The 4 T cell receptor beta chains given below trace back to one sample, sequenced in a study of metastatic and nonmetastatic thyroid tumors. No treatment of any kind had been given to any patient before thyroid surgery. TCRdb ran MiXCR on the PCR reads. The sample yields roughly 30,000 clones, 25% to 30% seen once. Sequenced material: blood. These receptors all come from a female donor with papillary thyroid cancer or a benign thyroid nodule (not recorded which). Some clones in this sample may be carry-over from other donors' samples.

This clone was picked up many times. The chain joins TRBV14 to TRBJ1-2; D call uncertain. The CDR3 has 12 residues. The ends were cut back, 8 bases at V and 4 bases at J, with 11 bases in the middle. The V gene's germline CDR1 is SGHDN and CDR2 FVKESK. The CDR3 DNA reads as TGTGCCAGCTCCGTTGGGCTCTATGGCTACACCTTC. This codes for CASSVGLYGYTF.

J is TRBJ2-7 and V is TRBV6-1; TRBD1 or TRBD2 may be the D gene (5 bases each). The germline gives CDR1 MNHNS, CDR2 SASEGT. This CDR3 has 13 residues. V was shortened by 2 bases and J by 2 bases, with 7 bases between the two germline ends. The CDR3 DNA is TGTGCCAGCAGTGAAAGAGGGGCCTACGAGCAGTACTTC. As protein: CASSERGAYEQYF.

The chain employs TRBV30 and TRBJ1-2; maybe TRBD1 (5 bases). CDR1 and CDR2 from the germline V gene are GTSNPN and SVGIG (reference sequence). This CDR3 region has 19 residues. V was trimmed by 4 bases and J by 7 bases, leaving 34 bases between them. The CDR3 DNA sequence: TGTGCCTGGATTAAACCCGGGACTAGCGGGAGCTTAAGCGTGGGTGGCTACACCTTC. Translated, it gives CAWIKPGTSGSLSVGGYTF.

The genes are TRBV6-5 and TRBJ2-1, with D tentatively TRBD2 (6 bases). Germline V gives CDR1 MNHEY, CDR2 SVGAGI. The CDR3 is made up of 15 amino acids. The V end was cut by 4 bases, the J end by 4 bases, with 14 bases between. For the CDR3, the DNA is TGTGCCAGCAGTTCAGACGGGAGCCGATACAATGAGCAGTTCTTC. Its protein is CASSSDGSRYNEQFF.